This entry lists 9 T cell receptor beta chains sequenced from one sample in a study of blood T cell repertoires in COVID-19. Data came from immunoSEQ multiplex PCR; TCRdb stores just in-frame clones and leaves some out. The data show 250,000 to 300,000 clones, around 93% seen once. Material: PBMCs or T cells enriched from blood (not recorded which). The receptors originated from a human donor in a cohort exposed to, infected with or recovered from COVID-19 (not recorded which). The donor label of this sample is uncertain.

The gene calls are TRBV5-4 and TRBJ1-2, with 7 positions matching TRBD1. The germline gives CDR1 SGHNT, CDR2 YYREEE (reference sequence). The junction had 7 bases not matched to a gene; V was cut back by 4 bases and J by 4 bases. There are 14 residues in the CDR3. The CDR3 DNA is TGTGCCAGCAGCCCGGGACAGAGTATCTATGGCTACACCTTC. As protein: CASSPGQSIYGYTF.

The gene calls are TRBV10-2 and TRBJ2-5; D remains unclear. CDR1 is WSHSY, CDR2 SAAADI, per germline. The CDR3 runs 13 residues. Trimming shortened V by 6 bases and J by 2 bases, and 10 bases separated the two germline ends. The chain's CDR3 is CASRLLPQETQYF. CDR3 coding DNA: TGCGCCAGCAGGTTACTCCCTCAAGAGACCCAGTACTTC.

The rearrangement links TRBV6-5 to TRBJ1-2, with 8 bases identical to TRBD1. V lost 2 bases to trimming and J lost 8 bases; unmatched junction nucleotides: 4. Per germline, CDR1 MNHEY and CDR2 SVGAGI. The CDR3 length is 13 residues. The DNA for the CDR3 is TGTGCCAGCAGTTACAGACAGGGGAGCGGCTACACCTTC. Residues: CASSYRQGSGYTF.

Worth noting for this clone: This specimen includes other DNA sequences encoding the same CDR3. The chain combines TRBV7-2 with TRBJ2-3; 8 bases line up with TRBD1. The V segment lost 1 base and the J segment 3 bases; nucleotides outside the gene matches: 0. Germline V lookup: CDR1 SGHTA, CDR2 FQGNSA. This CDR3 is 14 amino acids long. The CDR3 DNA is TGTGCCAGCAGCTTAGGACAGGGGACAGATACGCAGTATTTT. This translates into CASSLGQGTDTQYF.

This chain links TRBV12-3 or TRBV12-4 with TRBJ2-7; 7 nucleotides match TRBD1. The CDR3 covers 12 residues. V dropped 7 bases and J dropped 4; count of bases not matched to a gene: 4. Written as DNA, the CDR3 is TGTGCCAGCAAGGGGGCGAGGTACGAGCAGTACTTC. Residues: CASKGARYEQYF.

The chain employs TRBV29-1 and TRBJ1-2; D unclear. Trimming removed 6 bases from V and 8 bases from J, with 7 bases in between. In germline, CDR1 is SQVTM, CDR2 ANQGSEA. This CDR3 has 9 amino acids. The CDR3 DNA reads TGCAGCGTCCCTGAGGGCTACACCTTC. Translated, it gives CSVPEGYTF.

The rearrangement joins TRBV6-5 to TRBJ1-5; 9 bases are shared with TRBD1. The J segment lost 3 bases and the V segment lost 10 bases, leaving 4 bases of the junction unmatched. This CDR3 comprises 13 residues. Per the germline V gene, CDR1 is MNHEY and CDR2 is SVGAGI. The CDR3 DNA is TGTGCCACCTGGACAGGGGACAATCAGCCCCAGCATTTT. It codes for CATWTGDNQPQHF.

This clone was detected only once. The rearrangement joins TRBV7-2 to TRBJ2-5, with TRBD2 identical over 8 bases. CDR3 length: 15 amino acids. The germline V gene encodes CDR1 SGHTA and CDR2 FQGNSA. Trimming removed 5 bases from V and 5 bases from J; junction bases left unmatched: 10. The CDR3 region is CASSLGGAGQETQYF. The CDR3 DNA follows: TGTGCCAGCAGCCTCGGGGGGGCAGGGCAGGAGACCCAGTACTTC.

This clone showed up just a few times. V gene TRBV18 combines with J gene TRBJ2-3; 11 bases are shared with TRBD1. The CDR3 spans 15 residues. J lost 4 bases, V lost 2 bases, and 2 bases had no gene match. Looked up from germline, CDR1 is KGHSH and CDR2 is LQKENI. Written as DNA, the CDR3 is TGTGCCAGCTCACCAGGACAGGGGGCCGCAGATACGCAGTATTTT. This gives the protein CASSPGQGAADTQYF.